This passage covers 32 T cell receptor beta chains from one sample sequenced in a study of blood T cell repertoires in COVID-19. TCRdb's copy holds only in-frame clones and misses some; the assay was immunoSEQ multiplex PCR. The sample shows fewer than 150,000 clones, more than 80% of them seen only once. Specimen: peripheral blood. These receptors were taken from a human donor in a cohort sampled during active COVID-19.

This clone came up a few times. The chain joins TRBV2 to TRBJ2-7; 8 bases are shared with TRBD1. The CDR3 is 13 residues long. V gave up 6 bases and J gave up 7 bases; unmatched junction bases: 8. Germline V CDR1 and CDR2: SNHLY, FYNNEI. This chain's CDR3 is CASRNADRGEQYF. DNA of the CDR3: TGTGCCAGCAGGAACGCCGACAGGGGAGAGCAGTACTTC. Based on the CDR3 plus reference TRBV2 and TRBJ2-7, the full variable domain is EPEVTQTPSHQVTQMGQEVILRCVPISNHLYFYWYRQILGQKVEFLVSFYNNEISEKSEIFDDQFSVERPDGSNFTLKIRSTKLEDSAMYFCASRNADRGEQYFGPGTRLTVT.

The chain uses TRBV29-1 and TRBJ2-7; TRBD2 agrees at 8 bases. This CDR3 is built from 14 residues. Germline CDR1 reads SQVTM; CDR2 reads ANQGSEA. J gave up 7 bases and V 6 bases, and 14 bases lay outside the gene matches. CDR3 sequence (DNA): TGCAGCGTCTCCCGGGGGGGAGCCCGGTGGGAGCAGTACGTC. This sequence encodes CSVSRGGARWEQYV.

This sequence joins TRBV12-5 and TRBJ2-3; D is perhaps TRBD2 (5 bases). V gave up 5 bases and J gave up 8 bases, with 11 bases separating them. CDR1 is LGHNT, CDR2 FRNRAP, per germline. The CDR3 is 12 residues long. CDR3: CASGPSAGTQYF. CDR3 DNA: TGTGCTAGTGGTCCATCCGCGGGTACGCAGTATTTT. Filled out from reference TRBV12-5 and TRBJ2-3, the complete variable domain reads DARVTQTPRHKVTEMGQEVTMRCQPILGHNTVFWYRQTMMQGLELLAYFRNRAPLDDSGMPKDRFSAEMPDATLATLKIQPSEPRDSAVYFCASGPSAGTQYFGPGTRLTVL.

The rearrangement links TRBV19 to TRBJ1-2; D not resolved. Deletions cut 10 bases from V and 2 bases from J, with 14 bases between. Germline V gene lookup returns CDR1 LNHDA and CDR2 SQIVND (reference sequence). This CDR3 comprises 13 residues. Here the CDR3 DNA reads TGTGCCACCAAACCGACGGGGAACTATGGCTACACCTTC. Protein product: CATKPTGNYGYTF.

V gene TRBV19 combines with J gene TRBJ2-3, with D tentatively TRBD2 (5 bases). This CDR3 comprises 12 residues. CDR1 and CDR2 from the germline V gene are LNHDA and SQIVND (reference sequence). Trimming shortened V by 9 bases and J by 5 bases, and 12 bases separated the two germline ends. The CDR3 is CASQSGLDTQYF. The CDR3 DNA reads as TGTGCCAGCCAATCGGGATTAGATACGCAGTATTTT.

The V call is TRBV28, the J call TRBJ1-2; the match to TRBD1 covers 8 bases. This CDR3 comprises 14 residues. Per germline, CDR1 MDHEN and CDR2 SYDVKM. J gave up 7 bases and V 9 bases, and 13 bases lay outside the gene matches. The CDR3 protein is CASYPSTGAVGYTF. Written as DNA, the CDR3 is TGTGCCAGTTATCCCTCGACAGGGGCGGTTGGCTACACCTTC.

The chain recombines TRBV6-2 or TRBV6-3 with TRBJ2-1; D is undetermined. This CDR3 comprises 14 residues. V lost 4 bases, J lost 2 bases, and 9 bases lay in between. Germline-derived CDR1 and CDR2 are MNHEY and SVGEGT. Here the CDR3 reads CASSLFSAYNEQFF. The CDR3 bases are TGTGCCAGCAGTTTATTCAGCGCCTACAATGAGCAGTTCTTC.

The V call is TRBV7-2, the J call TRBJ2-5; the match to TRBD2 covers 9 bases. Looked up from germline, CDR1 is SGHTA and CDR2 is FQGNSA. The J segment lost 2 bases and the V segment lost 4 bases, leaving 11 bases of the junction unmatched. The CDR3 covers 17 residues. The CDR3 region is CASSSLGLAGPQETQYF. The DNA for the CDR3 is TGTGCCAGCAGCTCCCTCGGGCTAGCGGGGCCGCAAGAGACCCAGTACTTC.

The chain uses TRBV4-3 and TRBJ2-5, with D maybe TRBD2 (6 bases). CDR1 and CDR2 from the germline V gene are LGHNA and YSLEER. The V end was cut by 0 bases, the J end by 4 bases, with 18 bases between. The CDR3 is 17 amino acids. The CDR3: CASSQDVASGYRETQYF. CDR3 sequence (DNA): TGCGCCAGCAGCCAAGATGTGGCCAGCGGGTATCGAGAGACCCAGTACTTC.

This chain uses TRBV10-3 with TRBJ1-1; no definite D call. Between the trimmed V and J ends, which lost 2 bases and 2 bases, there was a span of 6 bases. The germline CDR1 and CDR2 sequences are ENHRY and SYGVKD. The CDR3 spans 13 residues. This CDR3 is CAISEGPNTEAFF. The CDR3 DNA reads as TGTGCCATCAGTGAGGGGCCTAACACTGAAGCTTTCTTT.

Only one count was recorded for this clone. The rearrangement joins TRBV7-2 to TRBJ1-2, with D perhaps matching TRBD1 (5 bases). The CDR3 spans 14 residues. The V gene's germline CDR1 is SGHTA and CDR2 FQGNSA. Trimming pared 4 bases from V and 4 bases from J, leaving 13 bases between. Written as DNA, the CDR3 is TGTGCCAGCAGCTCGACAGTCGCCGGCTATGGCTACACCTTC. Encoded protein: CASSSTVAGYGYTF.

The chain uses TRBV11-2 and TRBJ1-6, with a tentative D call TRBD1 (5 bases). The germline V gene has CDR1 SGHAT and CDR2 FQNNGV. V shed 2 bases and J shed 8 bases, with 10 bases lying between them. There are 14 residues in the CDR3. CDR3 nucleotide sequence: TGTGCCAGCAGCTTAATGGGACTGGATTCACCCCTCCACTTT. It is translated as CASSLMGLDSPLHF.

The genes are TRBV7-2 and TRBJ2-3; possibly TRBD2 for D (5 bases). Germline lookup yields CDR1 SGHTA and CDR2 FQGNSA. V was cut by 3 bases and J by 5 bases, with 9 bases left in between. The CDR3 loop spans 13 amino acids. The CDR3 DNA follows: TGTGCCAGCAGCTTCGGGGATGGAGATACGCAGTATTTT. Its translation is CASSFGDGDTQYF.

J is TRBJ2-6 and V is TRBV19; D may be TRBD2 (5 bases). Germline V CDR1 and CDR2: LNHDA, SQIVND (reference sequence). CDR3 length: 19 residues. The V gene lost 5 bases and the J gene lost 0 bases, with 20 bases spanning the gap. CDR3 protein: CASSLWERTDPSGANVLTF. The CDR3 DNA is TGTGCCAGTAGTCTCTGGGAAAGGACTGATCCCTCTGGGGCCAACGTCCTGACTTTC.

This chain uses TRBV19 with TRBJ2-6; perhaps TRBD1 as D (6 bases). There are 16 residues in the CDR3. Trimming removed 1 base from V and 4 bases from J, with 11 bases in between. Germline assignment: CDR1 LNHDA and CDR2 SQIVND (reference sequence). The CDR3 nucleotides are TGTGCCAGTAGTATAGGAAGGGGGTCAGGGGCCAACGTCCTGACTTTC. Translated: CASSIGRGSGANVLTF.

V gene TRBV7-8 combines with J gene TRBJ1-3; D gene unclear. Per the germline V gene, CDR1 is SGHVS and CDR2 is FQNEAQ. There are 17 residues in the CDR3. Trimming removed 5 bases at V and 1 base at J, with 18 bases between. CDR3 in DNA: TGTGCCAGCAGCACACTCGTCGGGTCGAGGTCTGGAAACACCATATATTTT. This gives the protein CASSTLVGSRSGNTIYF.

In regard to this clone: An end of the junction differs from the germline gene, which may be a read error. This rearrangement joins TRBV6-5 to TRBJ1-6; TRBD1 matches 8 bases. The CDR3 is 12 amino acids. Germline V gene sequence: CDR1 MNHEY, CDR2 SVGAGI. The CDR3 DNA reads as TGTGCCAGTCGGGGCGACAGGGGTGGAATTCTTTTT. Translating gives CASRGDRGGILF.

The chain couples TRBV12-3 or TRBV12-4 to TRBJ2-5, with D unresolved. The CDR3 consists of 13 residues. V lost 3 bases, J lost 5 bases, and 10 bases lay in between. The CDR3 here is CASSFSRLETQYF. For the CDR3, the DNA is TGTGCCAGCAGTTTTTCTAGATTGGAGACCCAGTACTTC.

This clone appeared a few times. The rearrangement joins TRBV7-9 to TRBJ2-3; TRBD1 aligns across 10 bases. CDR3 length: 12 residues. The trim removed 1 base at V and 14 bases at J, leaving 3 bases unmatched. Germline CDR1 reads SEHNR; CDR2 reads FQNEAQ (reference sequence). Here the CDR3 DNA reads TGTGCCAGCAGCTTAGGGGACAGGGGCGCGTATTTT. As protein: CASSLGDRGAYF.

The V gene is TRBV7-8, the J gene TRBJ2-1, with a possible D match to TRBD2 (6 bases). The CDR3 is 12 amino acids. Germline V gene data show CDR1 as SGHVS and CDR2 as FQNEAQ. Trimming removed 6 bases from V and 5 bases from J, with 8 bases in between. The CDR3 sequence is CASRLADNEQFF. In DNA form, the CDR3 reads TGTGCCAGCAGACTAGCTGACAATGAGCAGTTCTTC.

The chain employs TRBV6-2 or TRBV6-3 and TRBJ2-7, with 8 bases aligning to TRBD1. CDR1 and CDR2 (germline): MNHEY, SVGEGT. Trimming at V came to 2 bases and at J to 3 bases, leaving 12 bases not matched to a gene. The CDR3 spans 17 residues. In nucleotides, the CDR3 is TGTGCCAGCAGTTACACCCCGGTTCAGGGGGCTTTCTACGAGCAGTACTTC. Its translation: CASSYTPVQGAFYEQYF.

V and J are TRBV6-5 and TRBJ2-1, with D possibly TRBD2 on 6 matching bases. Germline CDR1 MNHEY, CDR2 SVGAGI. Trimming removed 11 bases from V and 2 bases from J, with 13 bases in between. There are 13 residues in the CDR3. CDR3 region: CAVAGGTYNEQFF. The CDR3 region has the DNA TGTGCCGTCGCTGGGGGGACCTACAATGAGCAGTTCTTC.

The gene calls are TRBV5-6 and TRBJ1-5, with 8 bases matching TRBD1. Germline V gene lookup returns CDR1 SGHDT and CDR2 YYEEEE. J lost 4 bases, V lost 2 bases, and 8 bases had no gene match. This CDR3 is 16 amino acids long. CDR3 DNA sequence: TGTGCCAGCAGCTTTACCGGACAGGGAGGAAATCAGCCCCAGCATTTT. The encoded protein is CASSFTGQGGNQPQHF.

This chain links TRBV6-2 or TRBV6-3 with TRBJ1-1, with TRBD1 matching over 7 bases. Per the germline V gene, CDR1 is MNHEY and CDR2 is SVGEGT. The junction had 4 bases not matched to a gene; V was cut back by 5 bases and J by 7 bases. This CDR3 has 12 amino acids. The CDR3 protein is CASSETGIEAFF. The CDR3 DNA is TGTGCCAGCAGTGAGACAGGGATTGAAGCTTTCTTT.

The chain couples TRBV4-3 to TRBJ2-3; 10 bases are shared with TRBD2. There are 16 residues in the CDR3. The trim removed 4 bases at V and 2 bases at J, leaving 6 bases unmatched. Germline CDR1 is LGHNA and CDR2 is YSLEER. CDR3 residues: CASSRLAGGATDTQYF. CDR3 DNA sequence: TGCGCCAGCAGCCGATTAGCGGGAGGTGCCACAGATACGCAGTATTTT.

The chain joins TRBV7-8 to TRBJ2-7, with D uncertain. Trimming removed 0 bases at V and 3 bases at J, with 9 bases between. Germline values: CDR1 SGHVS, CDR2 FQNEAQ. This CDR3 is built from 14 residues. CDR3 loop: CASSLAHRDYEQYF. DNA for the CDR3: TGTGCCAGCAGCTTAGCTCACAGAGACTACGAGCAGTACTTC.

This chain uses TRBV20-1 with TRBJ1-2, with D possibly TRBD1 on 6 matching bases. Germline V CDR1 and CDR2: DFQATT, SNEGSKA (reference sequence). The CDR3 is 15 residues long. The ends were cut back, 3 bases at V and 2 bases at J, with 16 bases in the middle. The CDR3 DNA sequence: TGCAGTGCTAGTCTTAAGGGACAAGGAAACTATGGCTACACCTTC. Protein product: CSASLKGQGNYGYTF.

V usage is TRBV11-3 and J usage is TRBJ2-2; D is unresolved. Deletions cut 2 bases from V and 2 bases from J, with 9 bases between. The CDR3 spans 15 residues. Looked up from germline, CDR1 is SGHNT and CDR2 is YENEEA. CDR3 bases: TGTGCCAGCAGCTTAAGACGACTTAACACCGGGGAGCTGTTTTTT. Translation: CASSLRRLNTGELFF. Full variable domain (outside the CDR3, taken from reference TRBV11-3 and TRBJ2-2): EAGVVQSPRYKIIEKKQPVAFWCNPISGHNTLYWYLQNLGQGPELLIRYENEEAVDDSQLPKDRFSAERLKGVDSTLKIQPAELGDSAVYLCASSLRRLNTGELFFGEGSRLTVL.

A note on this clone: A read error may account for a junction end that differs from germline. This chain connects TRBV11-2 to TRBJ1-4; 7 bases are a match to TRBD1. Germline CDR1 and CDR2: SGHAT and FQNNGV. This CDR3 comprises 15 residues. CDR3 nucleotide sequence: TGTGCCAGCAGCCTAGAGGGGGCGGCAGGGGAAAAACTGTTTTTT. This sequence encodes CASSLEGAAGEKLFF.

With respect to this clone: The sample carries other DNA sequences with the same CDR3. The chain employs TRBV19 and TRBJ1-4; D call uncertain. CDR1 is LNHDA and CDR2 is SQIVND in the germline V gene (reference sequence). V lost 3 bases, J lost 0 bases, and 5 bases lay in between. The length of the CDR3 is 14 residues. CDR3 nucleotides: TGTGCCAGTAGTATCGGTGCAACTAATGAAAAACTGTTTTTT. It encodes CASSIGATNEKLFF.

The chain carries TRBV25-1 and TRBJ1-3; 7 nucleotides align to TRBD1. After removal of 4 bases from V and 0 bases from J, the junction contained 9 bases not matched to a gene. Germline CDR1 is MGHDK and CDR2 is SYGVNS. The CDR3 contains 17 residues. This CDR3 reads CASSALGTELSGNTIYF. The CDR3 bases are TGTGCCAGCAGTGCACTTGGGACAGAGCTCTCTGGAAACACCATATATTTT. The full variable domain, completed using reference TRBV25-1 and TRBJ1-3, is EADIYQTPRYLVIGTGKKITLECSQTMGHDKMYWYQQDPGMELHLIHYSYGVNSTEKGDLSSESTVSRIRTEHFPLTLESARPSHTSQYLCASSALGTELSGNTIYFGEGSWLTVV.

The rearrangement uses TRBV4-3 and TRBJ2-1, with TRBD2 identical over 9 bases. This CDR3 comprises 14 residues. CDR1 is LGHNA, CDR2 YSLEER, per germline. Trimming removed 4 bases from V and 4 bases from J; junction bases left unmatched: 2. Here the CDR3 reads CASSPSGTYNEQFF. The DNA of the CDR3 is TGCGCCAGCAGCCCTAGCGGGACGTACAATGAGCAGTTCTTC.